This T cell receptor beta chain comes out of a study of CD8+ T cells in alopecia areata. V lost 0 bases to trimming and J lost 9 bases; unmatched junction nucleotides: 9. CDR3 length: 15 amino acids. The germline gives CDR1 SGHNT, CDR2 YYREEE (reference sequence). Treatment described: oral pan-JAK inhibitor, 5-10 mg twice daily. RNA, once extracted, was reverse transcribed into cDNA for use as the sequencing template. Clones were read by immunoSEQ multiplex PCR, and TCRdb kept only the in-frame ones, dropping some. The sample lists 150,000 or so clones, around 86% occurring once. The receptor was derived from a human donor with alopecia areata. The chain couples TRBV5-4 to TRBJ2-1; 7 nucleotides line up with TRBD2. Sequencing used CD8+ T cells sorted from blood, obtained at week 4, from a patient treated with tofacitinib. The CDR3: CASSLEGRDLVEQFF. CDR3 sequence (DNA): TGTGCCAGCAGCTTGGAAGGGAGGGATTTGGTTGAGCAGTTCTTC. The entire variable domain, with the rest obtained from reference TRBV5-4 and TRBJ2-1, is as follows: ETGVTQSPTHLIKTRGQQVTLRCSSQSGHNTVSWYQQALGQGPQFIFQYYREEENGRGNFPPRFSGLQFPNYSSELNVNALELDDSALYLCASSLEGRDLVEQFFGPGTRLTVL.